Following are 27 T cell receptor beta chains from one sample sequenced in a study of cytomegalovirus exposure and HLA in healthy donors. Only in-frame clones appear in the TCRdb table, and some are missing; sequencing was by immunoSEQ multiplex PCR. The table has over 150,000 clones, 85% to 90% seen once. Material: PBMCs. Source of these receptors: a woman in her twenties or thirties in good health and CMV-seronegative.

V and J are TRBV4-3 and TRBJ2-7, with D possibly being TRBD1 (5 bases). The CDR3 extends over 15 amino acids. In germline, CDR1 is LGHNA, CDR2 YSLEER. With 0 bases removed from V and 2 bases from J, the gap between germline ends came to 11 bases. Here the CDR3 DNA reads TGCGCCAGCAGCCAAGACAGGGCCCTCACCTACGAGCAGTACTTC. This sequence encodes CASSQDRALTYEQYF.

This chain connects TRBV5-1 to TRBJ1-1, with D perhaps TRBD1 (5 bases). Germline CDR1 reads SGHRS; CDR2 reads YFSETQ. The CDR3 has 15 amino acids. V was trimmed by 2 bases and J by 4 bases, leaving 15 bases between them. The chain's CDR3 is CASSFFWDGGTEAFF. CDR3 coding DNA: TGCGCCAGCAGCTTCTTTTGGGATGGGGGCACTGAAGCTTTCTTT.

This clone has a single count. This rearrangement joins TRBV6-5 to TRBJ2-2; maybe TRBD1 (6 bases). V gave up 4 bases and J gave up 0 bases, with 9 bases separating them. CDR1 and CDR2 (germline): MNHEY, SVGAGI. CDR3 size: 15 residues. This CDR3 reads CASSFRDTNTGELFF. The CDR3 coding sequence is TGTGCCAGCAGTTTCCGGGACACGAACACCGGGGAGCTGTTTTTT.

The chain carries TRBV5-6 and TRBJ2-1; D is ambiguous. CDR1 and CDR2 from the germline V gene are SGHDT and YYEEEE. The V end lost 2 bases, the J end lost 4 bases, and 13 bases lay between the germline ends. This CDR3 has 15 amino acids. The DNA for the CDR3 is TGTGCCAGCAGCTTAGGGTCCGACGCGTACAATGAGCAGTTCTTC. Translated, it gives CASSLGSDAYNEQFF.

The chain carries TRBV28 and TRBJ2-7; 7 nucleotides align to TRBD1. Germline V gene sequence: CDR1 MDHEN, CDR2 SYDVKM. This CDR3 contains 14 residues. Trimming took 4 bases from V and 4 from J; bases not matched to a gene: 7. CDR3 coding DNA: TGTGCCAGCAGTTATACAGGGGAAAGATACGAGCAGTACTTC. Translating gives CASSYTGERYEQYF.

This clone has only a few counts. The chain links TRBV10-1 to TRBJ1-5, with TRBD1 matching 7 bases. CDR3 length equals 15 residues. Trimming removed 3 bases from V and 3 bases from J; junction bases left unmatched: 5. Per the germline V gene, CDR1 is WNHNN and CDR2 is SYGVQD (reference sequence). The CDR3 nucleotides are TGCGCCAGCAGTGAACGGGGACAGAACAATCAGCCCCAGCATTTT. Translation: CASSERGQNNQPQHF.

The chain uses TRBV7-9 and TRBJ2-1; D may be TRBD1 or TRBD2 (5 bases each). Trimming took off 4 bases at V and 8 bases at J, with 12 bases between the two ends. The V gene's germline CDR1 is SEHNR and CDR2 FQNEAQ (reference sequence). This CDR3 comprises 13 residues. DNA of the CDR3: TGTGCCAGCAGCTCCCGGGACGACGATGAGCAGTTCTTC. Translating it yields CASSSRDDDEQFF.

V is TRBV7-8 and J is TRBJ1-2, with D hard to call. Trimming cost V 1 base and J 4 bases, with 10 bases left between them. The germline gives CDR1 SGHVS, CDR2 FQNEAQ. The CDR3 runs to 14 residues. CDR3 loop: CASSLDPPSYGYTF. In DNA, the CDR3 is TGTGCCAGCAGCTTAGACCCTCCAAGCTATGGCTACACCTTC.

The V gene is TRBV30, the J gene TRBJ1-1; 7 positions agree with TRBD1. Germline CDR1 and CDR2: GTSNPN and SVGIG (reference sequence). The CDR3 contains 15 residues. The J segment lost 5 bases and the V segment lost 3 bases, leaving 12 bases of the junction unmatched. CDR3 coding DNA: TGTGCCTGGAGGCTTCCGGGACAGCGGAGTACTGAAGCTTTCTTT. This translates into CAWRLPGQRSTEAFF.

The chain recombines TRBV9 with TRBJ2-7; D not resolved. V lost 4 bases to trimming and J lost 0 bases, with 8 bases between them. Germline CDR1 reads SGDLS; CDR2 reads YYNGEE. This CDR3 contains 13 residues. The CDR3 DNA reads as TGTGCCAGCAGCCCCCAAGCCTCCTACGAGCAGTACTTC. The encoded protein is CASSPQASYEQYF.

The chain recombines TRBV29-1 with TRBJ1-2; 7 positions match TRBD1. CDR1 and CDR2 from the germline V gene are SQVTM and ANQGSEA. V lost 3 bases, J lost 4 bases, and 5 bases stayed unmatched. The CDR3 is made up of 13 amino acids. The CDR3 bases are TGCAGCGTTGAGGCGACAGGGACCTATGGCTACACCTTC. Its translation: CSVEATGTYGYTF.

V gene TRBV23-1 combines with J gene TRBJ2-7; the match to TRBD1 covers 9 bases. TRBV23-1 is filed as an ORF, its function uncertain. This CDR3 has 16 residues. V shed 2 bases and J 5 bases; nucleotides not matched to a gene: 10. The CDR3 sequence: CASSQLDRDRVHEQYF. The CDR3 DNA reads TGCGCCAGCAGTCAACTCGACCGGGACAGGGTCCACGAGCAGTACTTC.

The chain uses TRBV4-3 and TRBJ2-1, with TRBD2 as a possible D gene (5 bases). Germline CDR1 LGHNA, CDR2 YSLEER. V was trimmed by 1 base and J by 9 bases, leaving 10 bases between them. The CDR3 totals 13 residues. CDR3 sequence: CASSQGGGPEQFF. The CDR3 DNA is TGCGCCAGCAGCCAAGGTGGCGGGCCTGAGCAGTTCTTC.

This chain joins TRBV9 and TRBJ2-7, with 8 positions matching TRBD1. The CDR3 is 15 amino acids. The germline V gene encodes CDR1 SGDLS and CDR2 YYNGEE. V lost 4 bases and J lost 3; bases outside the gene matches: 9. The CDR3 loop is CASSPRDRTHYEQYF. In DNA, the CDR3 is TGTGCCAGCAGCCCCCGGGACAGGACCCACTACGAGCAGTACTTC.

V usage is TRBV11-3 and J usage is TRBJ2-1, with 9 nucleotides matching TRBD1. The germline V gene encodes CDR1 SGHNT and CDR2 YENEEA. CDR3 length: 15 residues. J lost 4 bases, V lost 5 bases, and 6 bases had no gene match. CDR3 nucleotide sequence: TGTGCCAGCAGCCCCCGACAGGGGGGGTACAATGAGCAGTTCTTC. This gives the protein CASSPRQGGYNEQFF.

This clone has a single count. This rearrangement joins TRBV9 to TRBJ2-5; no definite D call. The CDR3 loop spans 15 amino acids. Germline-derived CDR1 and CDR2 are SGDLS and YYNGEE. Trimming took off 0 bases at V and 1 base at J, with 10 bases between the two ends. For the CDR3, the DNA is TGTGCCAGCAGCGTAGTGCCCGGGCCCCAAGAGACCCAGTACTTC. Translation: CASSVVPGPQETQYF.

The chain combines TRBV11-2 with TRBJ1-2; 10 bases line up with TRBD1. V lost 5 bases, J lost 5 bases, and 14 bases stayed unmatched. Germline CDR1 is SGHAT and CDR2 is FQNNGV. The CDR3 contains 17 residues. The DNA of the CDR3 is TGTGCCAGCAGCCTCACAAGAGGGGGACAGGGGAATTATGGCTACACCTTC. This translates into CASSLTRGGQGNYGYTF.

The chain couples TRBV28 to TRBJ2-1, with D tentatively TRBD2 (5 bases). The CDR3 is 14 residues long. The ends were cut back, 3 bases at V and 7 bases at J, with 13 bases in the middle. Germline CDR1 reads MDHEN; CDR2 reads SYDVKM. The CDR3 is CASSFLGERNEQFF. The CDR3, as DNA: TGTGCCAGCAGTTTCTTGGGAGAGCGGAATGAGCAGTTCTTC.

The chain joins TRBV23-1 to TRBJ2-5, with D maybe TRBD2 (6 bases). TRBV23-1 is treated as an ORF (open reading frame) with a function not yet certain. The CDR3 is 17 residues long. V was clipped by 10 bases and J by 9 bases, with 33 bases between them. The CDR3 DNA is TGCGCCAATCCCCCCCATGGGCGGGATCCGAAGGTAGTGCCCCAGTACTTC. Amino acids: CANPPHGRDPKVVPQYF.

The V gene is TRBV6-1, the J gene TRBJ1-5; D unresolved. The germline V gene encodes CDR1 MNHNS and CDR2 SASEGT. V gave up 2 bases and J gave up 6 bases, with 17 bases separating them. The CDR3 spans 16 residues. The DNA for the CDR3 is TGTGCCAGCAGTGAATGGGTGGCAGGCTCGACTCAGCCCCAGCATTTT. Translated, it gives CASSEWVAGSTQPQHF.

This sequence joins TRBV10-1 and TRBJ2-7; D not certain. V gave up 7 bases and J gave up 2 bases, with 15 bases separating them. The germline gives CDR1 WNHNN, CDR2 SYGVQD (reference sequence). CDR3 length: 14 amino acids. In DNA, the CDR3 is TGCGCCAGCAATATCGGACGCTCCCCCTACGAGCAGTACTTC. It is translated as CASNIGRSPYEQYF.

The chain couples TRBV5-1 to TRBJ2-5; D possibly matches TRBD1 or TRBD2 (5 bases each). Trimming shortened V by 6 bases and J by 5 bases, and 17 bases separated the two germline ends. Germline V gene sequence: CDR1 SGHRS, CDR2 YFSETQ. The CDR3 contains 14 residues. CDR3 protein: CASKAVGQGETQYF. DNA for the CDR3: TGCGCCAGCAAAGCGGTCGGGCAGGGCGAGACCCAGTACTTC.

This chain connects TRBV19 to TRBJ2-7, with a weak D call TRBD1 (5 bases). With 0 bases removed from V and 0 bases from J, the gap between germline ends came to 21 bases. This CDR3 is 19 amino acids long. Germline values: CDR1 LNHDA, CDR2 SQIVND (reference sequence). CDR3 coding DNA: TGTGCCAGTAGTATAGAGGTCTGGCAGGGCCAGTTCAGCTCCTACGAGCAGTACTTC. Translated: CASSIEVWQGQFSSYEQYF. Drawing the rest from reference TRBV19 and TRBJ2-7, the complete variable domain is DGGITQSPKYLFRKEGQNVTLSCEQNLNHDAMYWYRQDPGQGLRLIYYSQIVNDFQKGDIAEGYSVSREKKESFPLTVTSAQKNPTAFYLCASSIEVWQGQFSSYEQYFGPGTRLTVT.

The CDR3 sequence: CASSSPGSAGYTF. In DNA, the CDR3 is TGTGCCAGTAGTTCTCCAGGGTCGGCTGGCTACACCTTC. The V gene is TRBV19, the J gene TRBJ1-2, with a possible D match to TRBD1 (5 bases). Trimming pared 5 bases from V and 7 bases from J, leaving 14 bases between. CDR1 and CDR2 (germline): LNHDA, SQIVND (reference sequence). This CDR3 comprises 13 residues.

The gene calls are TRBV5-6 and TRBJ1-2; D possibly corresponds to TRBD1 (5 bases). CDR1 SGHDT and CDR2 YYEEEE come from the germline V gene. V lost 4 bases to trimming and J lost 7 bases, with 17 bases between them. The CDR3 covers 14 residues. Here the CDR3 DNA reads TGTGCCAGCAGCACCCGGGACCAAATACGTGGCTACACCTTC. This translates into CASSTRDQIRGYTF.

This sequence joins TRBV9 and TRBJ2-1, with 9 bases fitting TRBD2. J was trimmed by 8 bases and V by 3 bases; bases with no gene match: 12. The CDR3 runs to 16 residues. In germline, CDR1 is SGDLS, CDR2 YYNGEE. The CDR3 sequence is CASSASRLAGFHEQFF. Written as DNA, the CDR3 is TGTGCCAGCAGCGCCTCCCGCCTAGCGGGATTCCATGAGCAGTTCTTC.

The chain has TRBV27 and TRBJ2-2; D call uncertain. The V and J ends lost 6 bases and 1 base respectively, with 15 bases between them. The CDR3 is 16 amino acids. Germline values: CDR1 MNHEY, CDR2 SMNVEV (reference sequence). The CDR3 nucleotides read TGTGCCAGCAGACGTCTCACTATCCAGAACACCGGGGAGCTGTTTTTT. Protein: CASRRLTIQNTGELFF.